This TCR beta chain was identified in a study of blood T cell repertoires in COVID-19. Study as a whole: Specimens from acute and convalescent COVID-19 originated in the United States, Italy and Spain. PBMCs, B-cell-depleted T cells, or T cells were the source of the cDNA or gDNA that made up the material.

V lost 5 bases, J lost 7 bases, and 15 bases lay in between. From germline, CDR1 is SGHTA and CDR2 FQGNSA. CDR3 length: 15 residues. In the study's own analysis: Estimation of nucleated cell counts relied on the amplification of reference gene primers. Sequencing was performed with immunoSEQ multiplex PCR; in TCRdb, only in-frame clones are kept and a portion is missing. Clone size and V and J calls were adopted from that table, with D and trimming inferred from the DNA. The table lists 110,000 to 150,000 clones, 65% to 85% of them singletons. This clone came up once. The sample was peripheral blood. This chain connects TRBV7-2 to TRBJ1-6; maybe TRBD1 (5 bases). The sequence came from a human donor in a cohort sampled during active COVID-19. CDR3 in amino acids: CASSPPRGRNSPLHF. CDR3 nucleotide sequence: TGTGCCAGCAGCCCTCCAAGGGGAAGGAATTCACCCCTCCACTTT.